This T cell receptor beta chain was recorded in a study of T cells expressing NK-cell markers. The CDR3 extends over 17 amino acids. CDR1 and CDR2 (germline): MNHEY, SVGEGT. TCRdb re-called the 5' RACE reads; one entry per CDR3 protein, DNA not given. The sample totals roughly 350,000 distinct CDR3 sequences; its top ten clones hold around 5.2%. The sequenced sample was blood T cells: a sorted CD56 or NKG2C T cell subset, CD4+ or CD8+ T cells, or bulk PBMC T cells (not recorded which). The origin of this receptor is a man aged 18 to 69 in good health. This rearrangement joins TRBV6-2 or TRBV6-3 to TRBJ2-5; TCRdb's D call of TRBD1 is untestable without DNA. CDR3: CASSADPWTGEQETQYF.